This TCR beta chain was retrieved from a study of blood T cell repertoires in COVID-19. Turning to the study itself: From T cells, B-cell-depleted T cells, or PBMCs came the material, which was cDNA or gDNA.

The table came from immunoSEQ multiplex PCR; TCRdb's copy has only in-frame clones and leaves some out. The sample records over 45,000 clones, about 92% being singletons. This CDR3 is built from 16 residues. The germline V gene has CDR1 SGHKS and CDR2 YYEKEE (reference sequence). J lost 5 bases, V lost 4 bases, and 13 bases had no gene match. This receptor was obtained from an elderly woman with acute or convalescent COVID-19. The chain has TRBV5-5 and TRBJ1-1; 8 positions agree with TRBD1. The sequenced material came from peripheral blood. The CDR3 nucleotides read TGTGCCAGCAGCCAGGGGGGGACAGGCTGGGCAACTGAAGCTTTCTTT. Protein sequence: CASSQGGTGWATEAFF.